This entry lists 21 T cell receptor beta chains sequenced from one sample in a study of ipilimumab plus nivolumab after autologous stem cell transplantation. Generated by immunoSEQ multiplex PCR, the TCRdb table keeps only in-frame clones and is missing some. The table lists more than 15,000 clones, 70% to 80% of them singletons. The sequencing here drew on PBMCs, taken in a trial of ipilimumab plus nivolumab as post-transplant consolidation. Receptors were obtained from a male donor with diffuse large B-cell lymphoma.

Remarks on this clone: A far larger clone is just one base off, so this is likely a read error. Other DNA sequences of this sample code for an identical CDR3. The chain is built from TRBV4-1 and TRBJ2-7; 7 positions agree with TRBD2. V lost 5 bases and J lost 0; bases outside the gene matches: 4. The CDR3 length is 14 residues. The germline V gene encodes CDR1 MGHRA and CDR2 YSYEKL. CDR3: CASSGLAVSYEQYF. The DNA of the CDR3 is TGCGCCAGCAGCGGCCTAGCGGTCTCCTACGAGCAGTACTTC.

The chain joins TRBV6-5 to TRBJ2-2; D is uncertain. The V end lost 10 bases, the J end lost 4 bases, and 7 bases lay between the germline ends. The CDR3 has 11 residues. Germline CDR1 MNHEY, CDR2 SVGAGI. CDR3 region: CATRSTGELFF. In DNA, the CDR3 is TGTGCCACCAGGAGCACCGGGGAGCTGTTTTTT.

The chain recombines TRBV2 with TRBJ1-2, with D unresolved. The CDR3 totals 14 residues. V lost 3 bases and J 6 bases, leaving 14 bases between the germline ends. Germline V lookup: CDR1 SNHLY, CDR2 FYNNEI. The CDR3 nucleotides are TGTGCCAGCAGTGATAGGAGCATGAACCATGGCTACACCTTC. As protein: CASSDRSMNHGYTF.

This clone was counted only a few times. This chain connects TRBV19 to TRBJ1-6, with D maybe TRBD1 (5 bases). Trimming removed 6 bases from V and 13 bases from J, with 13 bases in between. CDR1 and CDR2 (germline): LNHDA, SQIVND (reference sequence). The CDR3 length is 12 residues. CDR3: CASSQRWGPLHF. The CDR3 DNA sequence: TGTGCCAGTAGCCAACGATGGGGCCCCCTCCACTTT.

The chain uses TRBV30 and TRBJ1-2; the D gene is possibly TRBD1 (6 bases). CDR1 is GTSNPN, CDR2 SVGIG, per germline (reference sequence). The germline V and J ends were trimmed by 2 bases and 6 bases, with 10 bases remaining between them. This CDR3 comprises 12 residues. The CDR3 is CAWSYDRNGYTF. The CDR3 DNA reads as TGTGCCTGGAGTTATGACAGGAATGGCTACACCTTC.

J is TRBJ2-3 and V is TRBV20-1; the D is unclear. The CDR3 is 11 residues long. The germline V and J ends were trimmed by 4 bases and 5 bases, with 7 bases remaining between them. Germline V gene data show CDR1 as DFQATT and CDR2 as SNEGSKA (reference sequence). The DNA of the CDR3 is TGCAGTGCTATACTGGTAGATACGCAGTATTTT. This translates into CSAILVDTQYF.

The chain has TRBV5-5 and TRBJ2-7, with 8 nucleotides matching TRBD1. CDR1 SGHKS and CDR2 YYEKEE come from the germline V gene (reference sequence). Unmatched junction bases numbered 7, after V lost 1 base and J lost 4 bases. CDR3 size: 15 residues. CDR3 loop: CASSLLPGGGYEQYF. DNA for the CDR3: TGTGCCAGCAGCTTGCTCCCAGGGGGCGGGTACGAGCAGTACTTC.

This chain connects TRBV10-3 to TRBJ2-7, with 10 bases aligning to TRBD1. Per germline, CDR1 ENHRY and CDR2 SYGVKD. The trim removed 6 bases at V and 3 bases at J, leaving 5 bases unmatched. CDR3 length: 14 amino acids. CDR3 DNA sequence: TGTGCCATCAGGCCGGACAGGGGGGTCTACGAGCAGTACTTC. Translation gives CAIRPDRGVYEQYF.

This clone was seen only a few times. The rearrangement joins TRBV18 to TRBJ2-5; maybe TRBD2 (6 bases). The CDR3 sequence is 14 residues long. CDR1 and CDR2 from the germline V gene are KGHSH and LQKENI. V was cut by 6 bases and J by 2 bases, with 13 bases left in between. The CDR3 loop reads CASSRRESQETQYF. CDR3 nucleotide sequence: TGTGCCAGCTCCCGCCGGGAGTCTCAAGAGACCCAGTACTTC. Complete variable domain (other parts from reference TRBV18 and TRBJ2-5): NAGVMQNPRHLVRRRGQEARLRCSPMKGHSHVYWYRQLPEEGLKFMVYLQKENIIDESGMPKERFSAEFPKEGPSILRIQQVVRGDSAAYFCASSRRESQETQYFGPGTRLLVL.

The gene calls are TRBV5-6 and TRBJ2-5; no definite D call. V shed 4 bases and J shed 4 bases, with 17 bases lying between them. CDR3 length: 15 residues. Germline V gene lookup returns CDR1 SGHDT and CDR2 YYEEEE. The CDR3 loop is CASSNGPPPRETQYF. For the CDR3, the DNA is TGTGCCAGCAGCAACGGGCCTCCCCCGCGAGAGACCCAGTACTTC.

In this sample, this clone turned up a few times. DNA of the CDR3: TGTGCCAGCCGTCTGACAGGCACCGGGGAGCTGTTTTTT. This translates into CASRLTGTGELFF. The chain couples TRBV27 to TRBJ2-2, with D perhaps matching TRBD1 (6 bases). Germline CDR1 MNHEY, CDR2 SMNVEV (reference sequence). The CDR3 spans 13 residues. Trimming left V 8 bases short and J 4 bases short, with 11 bases between.

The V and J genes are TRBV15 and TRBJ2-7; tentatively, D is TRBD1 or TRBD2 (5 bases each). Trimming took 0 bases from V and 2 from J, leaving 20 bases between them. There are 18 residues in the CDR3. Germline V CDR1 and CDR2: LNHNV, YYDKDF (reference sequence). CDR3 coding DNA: TGTGCCACCAGCAGAGACCCACCGGGACGCCGGACTCCCTACGAGCAGTACTTC. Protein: CATSRDPPGRRTPYEQYF.

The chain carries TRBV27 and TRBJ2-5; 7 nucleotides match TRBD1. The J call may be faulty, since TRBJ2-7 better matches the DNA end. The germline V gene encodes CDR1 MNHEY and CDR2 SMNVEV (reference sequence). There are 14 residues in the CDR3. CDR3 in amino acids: CASSLSGTVNEQYF. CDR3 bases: TGTGCCAGCAGTTTAAGTGGGACAGTCAACGAGCAGTACTTC.

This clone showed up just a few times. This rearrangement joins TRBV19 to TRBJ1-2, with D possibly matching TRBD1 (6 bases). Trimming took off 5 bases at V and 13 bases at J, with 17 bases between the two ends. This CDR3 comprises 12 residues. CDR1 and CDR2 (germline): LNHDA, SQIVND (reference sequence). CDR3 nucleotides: TGTGCCAGTAGTCCCCAACAGGGAAAAGTCACCTTC. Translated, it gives CASSPQQGKVTF.

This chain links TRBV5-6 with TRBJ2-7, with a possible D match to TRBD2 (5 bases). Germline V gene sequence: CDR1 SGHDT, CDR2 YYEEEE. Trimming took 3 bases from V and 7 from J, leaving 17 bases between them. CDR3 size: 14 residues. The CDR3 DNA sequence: TGTGCCAGCAGCTCTACGGACGCTCGCGGGGAGCAGTACTTC. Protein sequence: CASSSTDARGEQYF.

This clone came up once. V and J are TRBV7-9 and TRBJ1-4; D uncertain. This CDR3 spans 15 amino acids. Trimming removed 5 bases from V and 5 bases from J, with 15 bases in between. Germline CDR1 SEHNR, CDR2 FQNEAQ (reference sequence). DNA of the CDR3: TGTGCCAGCAGCCAAGGGAACAGTGGAAATGAAAAACTGTTTTTT. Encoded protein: CASSQGNSGNEKLFF.

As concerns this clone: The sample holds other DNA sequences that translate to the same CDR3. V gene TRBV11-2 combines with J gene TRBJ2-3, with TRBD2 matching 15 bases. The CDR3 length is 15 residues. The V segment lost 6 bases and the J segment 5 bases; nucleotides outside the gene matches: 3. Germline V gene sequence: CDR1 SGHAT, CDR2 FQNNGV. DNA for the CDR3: TGTGCCAGCAGGCGGGGACTAGCGGGGGGAGATACGCAGTATTTT. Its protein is CASRRGLAGGDTQYF.

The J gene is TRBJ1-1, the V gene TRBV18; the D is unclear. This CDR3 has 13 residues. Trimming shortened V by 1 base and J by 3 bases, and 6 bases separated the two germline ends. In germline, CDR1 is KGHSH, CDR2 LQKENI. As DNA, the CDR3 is TGTGCCAGCTCACCACAACCGGACACTGAAGCTTTCTTT. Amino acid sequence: CASSPQPDTEAFF.

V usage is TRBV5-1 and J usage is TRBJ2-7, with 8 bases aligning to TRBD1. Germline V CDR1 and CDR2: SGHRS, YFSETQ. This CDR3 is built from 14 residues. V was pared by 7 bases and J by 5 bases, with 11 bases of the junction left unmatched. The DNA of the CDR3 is TGCGCCAGCGCCGGGCAGGGGGCATTGGACGAGCAGTACTTC. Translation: CASAGQGALDEQYF.

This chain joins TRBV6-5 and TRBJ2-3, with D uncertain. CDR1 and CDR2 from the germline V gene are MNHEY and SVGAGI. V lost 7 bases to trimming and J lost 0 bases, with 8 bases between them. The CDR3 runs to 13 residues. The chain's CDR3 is CASTGTSTDTQYF. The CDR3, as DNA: TGTGCCAGCACAGGAACTAGCACAGATACGCAGTATTTT.

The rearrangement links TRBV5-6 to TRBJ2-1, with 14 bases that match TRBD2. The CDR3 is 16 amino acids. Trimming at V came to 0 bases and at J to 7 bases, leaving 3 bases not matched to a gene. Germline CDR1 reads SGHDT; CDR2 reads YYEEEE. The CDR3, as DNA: TGTGCCAGCAGCTTGGATAGGACTAGCGGGGGGAATGAGCAGTTCTTC. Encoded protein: CASSLDRTSGGNEQFF.